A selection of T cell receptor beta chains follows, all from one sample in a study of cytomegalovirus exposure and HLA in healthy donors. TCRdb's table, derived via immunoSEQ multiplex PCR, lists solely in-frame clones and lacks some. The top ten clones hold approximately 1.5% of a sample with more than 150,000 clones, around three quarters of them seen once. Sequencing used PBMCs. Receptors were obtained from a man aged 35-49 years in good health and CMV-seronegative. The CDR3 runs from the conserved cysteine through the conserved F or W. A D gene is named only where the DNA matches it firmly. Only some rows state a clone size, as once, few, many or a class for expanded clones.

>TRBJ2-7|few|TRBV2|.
CASSETGFPHEQYF
TGTGCCAGCAGTGAAACGGGGTTTCCCCACGAGCAGTACTTC
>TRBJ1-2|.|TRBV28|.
CASSFAQSPSYGYTF
TGTGCCAGCAGTTTTGCGCAGAGCCCTAGCTATGGCTACACCTTC
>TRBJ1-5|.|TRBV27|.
CASSLRSQDNQPQHF
TGTGCCAGCAGTTTAAGGAGTCAAGACAATCAGCCCCAGCATTTT
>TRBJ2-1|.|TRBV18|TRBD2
CASSPPTGRASNEQFF
TGTGCCAGCTCACCACCGACCGGGAGGGCCAGCAATGAGCAGTTCTTC
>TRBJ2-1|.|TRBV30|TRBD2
CAWSAGGNEQFF
TGTGCCTGGAGTGCGGGGGGAAATGAGCAGTTCTTC
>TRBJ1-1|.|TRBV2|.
CASSPLEGTEAFF
TGTGCCAGCAGTCCGCTAGAAGGCACTGAAGCTTTCTTT
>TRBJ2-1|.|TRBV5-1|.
CASSLEVAGYNEQFF
TGCGCCAGCAGCTTGGAGGTAGCTGGCTACAATGAGCAGTTCTTC
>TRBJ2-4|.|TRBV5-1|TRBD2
CASSASTSGKGDSQYF
TGCGCCAGCAGCGCCTCGACTAGCGGGAAAGGGGACAGTCAGTACTTC
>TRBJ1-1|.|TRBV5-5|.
CASSLGFWGDTEAFF
TGTGCCAGCAGCTTGGGTTTCTGGGGGGACACTGAAGCTTTCTTT
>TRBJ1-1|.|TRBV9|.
CASSASGGSGTEAFF
TGTGCCAGCAGCGCTAGTGGGGGGTCGGGAACTGAAGCTTTCTTT
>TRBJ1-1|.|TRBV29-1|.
CSFGGDTEAFF
TGCAGCTTCGGAGGAGACACTGAAGCTTTCTTT
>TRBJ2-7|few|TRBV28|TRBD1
CASSSGQGVFEQYF
TGTGCCAGCAGTAGCGGACAGGGTGTATTCGAGCAGTACTTC
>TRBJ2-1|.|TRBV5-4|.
CASSLRWAGQYNEQFF
TGTGCCAGCAGCTTGCGCTGGGCCGGACAGTACAATGAGCAGTTCTTC
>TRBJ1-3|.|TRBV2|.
CASSDLRDFSGNTIYF
TGTGCCAGCAGTGATTTGAGGGACTTCTCTGGAAACACCATATATTTT
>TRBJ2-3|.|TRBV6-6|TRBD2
CASDGTSGSDTQYF
TGTGCCAGTGACGGGACTAGCGGTTCAGATACGCAGTATTTT
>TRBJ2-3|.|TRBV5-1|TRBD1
CASSSMTGVDTQYF
TGCGCCAGCAGCTCGATGACAGGGGTAGATACGCAGTATTTT
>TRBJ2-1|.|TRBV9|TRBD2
CASSQGLNNEQFF
TGTGCCAGCAGCCAGGGACTAAACAATGAGCAGTTCTTC
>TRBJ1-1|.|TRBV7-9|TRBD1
CASSLRQGVSKNTEAFF
TGTGCCAGCAGCCTGCGACAGGGGGTTAGTAAGAACACTGAAGCTTTCTTT
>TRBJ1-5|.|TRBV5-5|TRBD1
CASSLALWDREQPQHF
TGTGCCAGCAGCTTGGCCCTCTGGGACAGGGAGCAGCCCCAGCATTTT
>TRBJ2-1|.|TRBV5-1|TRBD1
CASSLQGQGANEQFF
TGCGCCAGCAGCCTCCAGGGACAGGGGGCTAATGAGCAGTTCTTC
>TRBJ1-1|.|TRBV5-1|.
CASSLGETKNTEAFF
TGCGCCAGCAGCTTGGGAGAGACAAAGAACACTGAAGCTTTCTTT
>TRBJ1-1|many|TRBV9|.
CASSLGGGTEAFF
TGTGCCAGCAGCCTCGGGGGGGGCACTGAAGCTTTCTTT
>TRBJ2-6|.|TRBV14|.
CASSQARPSGANVLTF
TGTGCCAGCAGCCAAGCTAGGCCCTCTGGGGCCAACGTCCTGACTTTC
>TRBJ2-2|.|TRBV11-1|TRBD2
CASSPVTSSKGGELFF
TGTGCCAGCAGCCCGGTGACTAGCAGTAAGGGCGGGGAGCTGTTTTTT
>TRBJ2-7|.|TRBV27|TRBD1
CASSLQTPGGTYEQYF
TGTGCCAGCAGTCTCCAGACGCCAGGGGGAACCTACGAGCAGTACTTC
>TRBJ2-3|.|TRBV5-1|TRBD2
CASSLLAGVGGDTQYF
TGCGCCAGCAGCTTGCTAGCGGGAGTGGGGGGGGATACGCAGTATTTT
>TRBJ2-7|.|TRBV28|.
CASSLSVDSPYEQYF
TGTGCCAGCAGTTTATCTGTGGACTCCCCATACGAGCAGTACTTC
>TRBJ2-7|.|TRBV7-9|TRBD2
CTSSHGLAGEREQYF
TGTACCAGCAGCCATGGACTAGCGGGAGAGAGGGAGCAGTACTTC
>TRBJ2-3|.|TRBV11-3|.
CASSRSTDTQYF
TGTGCCAGCAGTAGAAGCACAGATACGCAGTATTTT
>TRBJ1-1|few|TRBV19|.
CASRPGGQNTEAFF
TGTGCCAGTAGACCCGGTGGGCAGAACACTGAAGCTTTCTTT
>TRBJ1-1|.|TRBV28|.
CASSLRRQNTEAFF
TGTGCCAGCAGTTTGCGAAGACAGAACACTGAAGCTTTCTTT
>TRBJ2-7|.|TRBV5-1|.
CASSSTYEQYF
TGCGCCAGCAGCTCTACCTACGAGCAGTACTTC
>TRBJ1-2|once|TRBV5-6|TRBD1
CASSGTGGYYGYTF
TGTGCCAGCAGCGGGACAGGGGGCTACTATGGCTACACCTTC
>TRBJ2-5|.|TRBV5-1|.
CASSVNRASAQETQYF
TGCGCCAGCAGCGTAAACAGGGCCTCGGCGCAAGAGACCCAGTACTTC
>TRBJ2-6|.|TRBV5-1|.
CASSLVHSNSGANGLTF
TGCGCCAGCAGCTTGGTACATTCCAACTCTGGGGCCAACGGCCTGACTTTC
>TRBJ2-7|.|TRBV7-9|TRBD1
CASSPGQGRGEQYF
TGTGCCAGCAGCCCCGGACAGGGCCGAGGCGAGCAGTACTTC
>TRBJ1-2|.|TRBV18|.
CASSPTSGSYGYTF
TGTGCCAGCTCACCGACCAGTGGGAGTTATGGCTACACCTTC
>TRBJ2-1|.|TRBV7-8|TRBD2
CASSPAGTSGRDEQFF
TGTGCCAGCAGCCCAGCCGGGACTAGCGGGAGAGATGAGCAGTTCTTC
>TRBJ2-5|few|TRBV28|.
CASSPTGSETQYF
TGTGCCAGCAGTCCGACAGGCAGTGAGACCCAGTACTTC
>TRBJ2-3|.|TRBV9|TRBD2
CASSPSGVGTDTQYF
TGTGCCAGCAGCCCGAGCGGGGTGGGCACAGATACGCAGTATTTT
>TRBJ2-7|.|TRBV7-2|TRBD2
CASSLTSGRGGYEQYF
TGTGCCAGCAGCCTCACTAGCGGGAGGGGCGGCTACGAGCAGTACTTC
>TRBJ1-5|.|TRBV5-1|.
CASSLAAGQPQHF
TGCGCCAGCAGCTTGGCCGCTGGCCAGCCCCAGCATTTT
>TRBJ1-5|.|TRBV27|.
CASAGSGNQPQHF
TGTGCCAGCGCAGGGTCGGGCAATCAGCCCCAGCATTTT
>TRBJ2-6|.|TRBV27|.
CASSWGDPGANVLTF
TGTGCCAGCAGTTGGGGGGATCCTGGGGCCAACGTCCTGACTTTC
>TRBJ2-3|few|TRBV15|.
CATSSGRNTQYF
TGTGCCACCAGCTCTGGCCGAAATACGCAGTATTTT
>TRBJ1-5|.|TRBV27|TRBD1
CASSSGGYTQPQHF
TGTGCCAGCAGTTCAGGGGGCTATACTCAGCCCCAGCATTTT
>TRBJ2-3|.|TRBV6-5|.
CASSSHSDTQYF
TGTGCCAGCAGTTCCCATTCAGATACGCAGTATTTT
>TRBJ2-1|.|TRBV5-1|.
CASSSISYNEQFF
TGCGCCAGCAGCTCCATCTCCTACAATGAGCAGTTCTTC
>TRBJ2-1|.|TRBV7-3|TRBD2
CASSATGGKRNEQFF
TGTGCCAGCAGCGCAACGGGAGGGAAGAGGAATGAGCAGTTCTTC